Listed below are T cell receptor beta chains from one sample, sequenced in a study of shared T cell receptors in the human thymus. Clones were read by immunoSEQ multiplex PCR, and TCRdb kept only the in-frame ones, dropping some. The sample holds some 700,000 clones, 70% to 90% seen once. These same data were also listed under a study on human thymus T cells.

The sequenced sample consisted of thymocytes. The receptor set was obtained from a girl younger than two with a congenital heart defect. Each CDR3 is given with its conserved first and last residue. The order of the fields is V gene, J gene, D gene, clone size, CDR3 DNA, CDR3 protein. A D gene is named only where the DNA matches it firmly. A clone size is listed for some rows: how often the clone was seen (once, few, many), or a class if it is expanded.

TRBV5-6	TRBJ1-3	TRBD1	.	TGTGCCAGCAGCCCCACAGGGGTATATGGAAACACCATATATTTT	CASSPTGVYGNTIYF
TRBV7-7	TRBJ2-5	.	.	TGTGCCAGCAGCTTAGTCCCCGGGGCGGGGGAGACCCAGTACTTC	CASSLVPGAGETQYF
TRBV10-3	TRBJ1-3	.	once	TGTGCCATCAGTGCCCCCTTAAACACCATATATTTT	CAISAPLNTIYF
TRBV5-6	TRBJ1-6	TRBD1	.	TGTGCCAGCAGCCCGTTTGCTCCTCGGACAGGGGAACTTAATTCACCCCTCCACTTT	CASSPFAPRTGELNSPLHF
TRBV11-2	TRBJ2-3	.	.	TGTGCCAGCAGCTCCTCGACAGAATTCTACACAGATACGCAGTATTTT	CASSSSTEFYTDTQYF
TRBV7-3	TRBJ1-6	.	.	TGTGCCAGCGGACACTATAACTGGGTTCGCTCGGGTAATTCACCCCTCCACTTT	CASGHYNWVRSGNSPLHF
TRBV10-3	TRBJ1-6	.	once	TGTGCCACCCAGCGTGGAGGACAGCCTAAAAAGAATAATTCACCCCTCCACTTT	CATQRGGQPKKNNSPLHF
TRBV13	TRBJ2-7	.	.	TGTGCCAGCAGCATTGGGACACGGACCTACGAGCAGTACTTC	CASSIGTRTYEQYF
TRBV6-5	TRBJ2-2	TRBD2	once	TGTGCCAGCAAGGGACTAGCGGGCACCGGGGAGCTGTTTTTT	CASKGLAGTGELFF
TRBV5-8	TRBJ2-7	.	.	TGTGCCAGCAGCTTGGACCAGGGAGGCTCCTACGAGCAGTACTTC	CASSLDQGGSYEQYF
TRBV4-3	TRBJ2-1	TRBD2	.	TGCGCCAGCAGCCAAGATCTGGGGACTAGCGGGGGAAATGAGCAGTTCTTC	CASSQDLGTSGGNEQFF
TRBV18	TRBJ2-7	TRBD2	few	TGTGCCAGCTCACCAACGATAGCGGGGGGCTACGCTTACGAGCAGTACTTC	CASSPTIAGGYAYEQYF
TRBV5-1	TRBJ2-7	TRBD1	.	TGCGCCAGCAGCCTATGGCCTCGGGACAGGATAGATTACGAGCAGTACTTC	CASSLWPRDRIDYEQYF
TRBV7-2	TRBJ1-3	.	.	TGTGCCAGCAGCTTAGCGAGCGGCGCCCGTCTCTCTGGAAACACCATATATTTT	CASSLASGARLSGNTIYF
TRBV19	TRBJ2-7	.	.	TGTGCCAGTAGCCTAACTCAGGGGATCTACGAGCAGTACTTC	CASSLTQGIYEQYF
TRBV9	TRBJ1-6	TRBD1	.	TGTGCCAGCAGCCCCGGGACAGGACGGTCCTATAATTCCCCCCTCCACTTT	CASSPGTGRSYNSPLHF
TRBV5-6	TRBJ2-7	TRBD1	.	TGTGCCAGCAGCTTGGTGGCGGGACAGGGATTCTACGAGCAGTACTTC	CASSLVAGQGFYEQYF
TRBV4-2	TRBJ1-5	.	.	.	CASSQDSGQGGGQPQHF
TRBV6-5	TRBJ1-3	.	.	TGTGCCAGCAGTTACTCGGAGCCCCCAACCCCCATATATTTT	CASSYSEPPTPIYF
TRBV14	TRBJ2-7	.	.	TGTGCCAGCAGCCAAGCGGGACAACTCGAAATTGGGCAGTACTTC	CASSQAGQLEIGQYF
TRBV18	TRBJ2-5	.	.	TGTGCCAGCTCACCACGGGGGCCCCGGCCAGAGACCCAGTACTTC	CASSPRGPRPETQYF
TRBV27	TRBJ1-2	TRBD1	.	TGTGCCAGCAGTTACAATATGTTCAGGGGGCATCTAGGCTACACCTTC	CASSYNMFRGHLGYTF
TRBV28	TRBJ2-2	TRBD1	.	TGTGCCAGCCTTCTCCAGGGACAGGCGGATACCGGGGAGCTGTTTTTT	CASLLQGQADTGELFF
TRBV29-1	TRBJ2-1	TRBD1	.	TGCAGCGTTGCCCCCGGGACAGCTTACAATGAGCAGTTCTTC	CSVAPGTAYNEQFF
TRBV6-6	TRBJ2-2	.	.	TGTGCCAGCAGACAGCACCTCAACACCGGGGAGCTGTTTTTT	CASRQHLNTGELFF
TRBV4-1	TRBJ2-3	TRBD2	.	TGCGCCAGCAGACCAGGACTAGCGGAACATAGCACAGATACGCAGTATTTT	CASRPGLAEHSTDTQYF
TRBV5-8	TRBJ1-5	.	.	TGTGCCAGCAGCTTGGCCCCGGATCAGCCCCAGCATTTT	CASSLAPDQPQHF
TRBV5-4	TRBJ1-1	TRBD1	.	TGTGCCAGCAGCTCCTCCGTGGCGACAGGGGCGGCTTTCTTT	CASSSSVATGAAFF